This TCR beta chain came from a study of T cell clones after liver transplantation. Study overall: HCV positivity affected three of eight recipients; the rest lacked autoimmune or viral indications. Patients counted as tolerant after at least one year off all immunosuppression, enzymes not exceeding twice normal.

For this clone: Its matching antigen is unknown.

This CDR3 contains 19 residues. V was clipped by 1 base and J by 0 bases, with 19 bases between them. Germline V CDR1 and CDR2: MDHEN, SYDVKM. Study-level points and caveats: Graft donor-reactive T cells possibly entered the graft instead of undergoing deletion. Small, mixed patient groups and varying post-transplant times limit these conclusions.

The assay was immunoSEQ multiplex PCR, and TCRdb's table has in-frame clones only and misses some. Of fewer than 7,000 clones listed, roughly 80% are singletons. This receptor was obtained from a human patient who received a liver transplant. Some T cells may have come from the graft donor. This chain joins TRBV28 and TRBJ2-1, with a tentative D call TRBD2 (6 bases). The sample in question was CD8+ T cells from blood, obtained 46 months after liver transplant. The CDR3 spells CASSLLSSLRDRSYNEQFF. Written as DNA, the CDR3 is TGTGCCAGCAGTTTATTGTCATCGTTGCGGGATCGCTCCTACAATGAGCAGTTCTTC.